A selection of T cell receptor beta chains follows, all from one sample in a study of neurological immune-mediated disorders. MiXCR, applied by TCRdb to the 5' RACE reads, yields one record per CDR3 protein. In the table there are some 57,000 distinct CDR3 sequences, approximately 4.6% of which are singletons. Source material: PBMCs. The source is a woman in her forties or fifties with multiple sclerosis. CDR3s include the opening cysteine and the closing phenylalanine or tryptophan. Each record gives: J gene, V gene, clone size, CDR3 protein. Size values are once, few and many counts, or a class for expanded clones, and some rows have none.

j_gene: TRBJ2-5; v_gene: TRBV6-2/TRBV6-3; abundance: many; CDR3aa: CASSPRTSPGRGTQYF
j_gene: TRBJ1-1; v_gene: TRBV6-6; abundance: many; CDR3aa: CASRGAASNTEAFF
j_gene: TRBJ2-3; v_gene: TRBV7-8; abundance: many; CDR3aa: CASSFGISTDTQYF
j_gene: TRBJ2-3; v_gene: TRBV20-1; abundance: many; CDR3aa: CSVLRPGTGSTDTQYF
j_gene: TRBJ1-3; v_gene: TRBV5-5; abundance: NA; CDR3aa: CASSLTSGNTIYF
j_gene: TRBJ2-3; v_gene: TRBV6-5; abundance: many; CDR3aa: CASSYDPRGGTDTQYF
j_gene: TRBJ2-3; v_gene: TRBV20-1; abundance: NA; CDR3aa: CSARDSGGTDTQYF
j_gene: TRBJ2-5; v_gene: TRBV29-1; abundance: many; CDR3aa: CSAVLAGRETQYF
j_gene: TRBJ2-3; v_gene: TRBV20-1; abundance: many; CDR3aa: CSASLGPGGGAQYF
j_gene: TRBJ1-2; v_gene: TRBV7-9; abundance: many; CDR3aa: CASSLEDGGSYGYTF
j_gene: TRBJ2-1; v_gene: TRBV28; abundance: few; CDR3aa: CASSSLAGVSYNEQFF
j_gene: TRBJ1-2; v_gene: TRBV12-3/TRBV12-4; abundance: many; CDR3aa: CASSFGDRGDYGYTF
j_gene: TRBJ1-4; v_gene: TRBV12-3/TRBV12-4; abundance: many; CDR3aa: CASSRQGSRTFF
j_gene: TRBJ1-1; v_gene: TRBV5-1; abundance: many; CDR3aa: CASSPEPNTEAFF
j_gene: TRBJ2-5; v_gene: TRBV7-2; abundance: NA; CDR3aa: CASSLVVGGETQYF
j_gene: TRBJ2-2; v_gene: TRBV14; abundance: many; CDR3aa: CASRMTASAVRELFF
j_gene: TRBJ2-2; v_gene: TRBV5-1; abundance: many; CDR3aa: CASSPQVGSNTGELFF
j_gene: TRBJ1-5; v_gene: TRBV7-2; abundance: many; CDR3aa: CASSLASSQPQHF
j_gene: TRBJ2-2; v_gene: TRBV10-2; abundance: many; CDR3aa: CASRWAGPNTGELFF
j_gene: TRBJ2-5; v_gene: TRBV29-1; abundance: many; CDR3aa: CSLGGHQETQYF
j_gene: TRBJ2-5; v_gene: TRBV4-3; abundance: NA; CDR3aa: CASSQDQGLTQYF
j_gene: TRBJ1-6; v_gene: TRBV6-6; abundance: many; CDR3aa: CASSSIDRQRNSPLHF
j_gene: TRBJ1-5; v_gene: TRBV20-1; abundance: few; CDR3aa: CSAREGLNQPQNF
j_gene: TRBJ1-2; v_gene: TRBV7-2; abundance: many; CDR3aa: CASSLGSGPLSYGYTF
j_gene: TRBJ2-7; v_gene: TRBV6-5; abundance: many; CDR3aa: CASRWGPDYEQYF
j_gene: TRBJ2-1; v_gene: TRBV29-1; abundance: many; CDR3aa: CSLKTTSGGLVSYNEQFF
j_gene: TRBJ2-2; v_gene: TRBV5-6; abundance: many; CDR3aa: CASSFLAGELFF
j_gene: TRBJ2-2; v_gene: TRBV20-1; abundance: few; CDR3aa: CSARDVTGGAGTGELFF
j_gene: TRBJ1-1; v_gene: TRBV5-1; abundance: many; CDR3aa: CASSLGRGGGEAFF
j_gene: TRBJ2-2; v_gene: TRBV5-1; abundance: many; CDR3aa: CASSLVVTGGDTGELFF
j_gene: TRBJ2-7; v_gene: TRBV20-1; abundance: many; CDR3aa: CSVKGSGDRYEQYF
j_gene: TRBJ1-5; v_gene: TRBV5-1; abundance: many; CDR3aa: CASSPGTIFPSNQPQHF
j_gene: TRBJ2-1; v_gene: TRBV4-1; abundance: NA; CDR3aa: CASSHGLHNEQFF
j_gene: TRBJ2-2; v_gene: TRBV5-1; abundance: NA; CDR3aa: CASSLGQGAFDTGELFF
j_gene: TRBJ1-1; v_gene: TRBV4-3; abundance: NA; CDR3aa: CASSQGERNRDTEAFF
j_gene: TRBJ1-3; v_gene: TRBV20-1; abundance: many; CDR3aa: CSARHSGNTIYF
j_gene: TRBJ1-2; v_gene: TRBV20-1; abundance: NA; CDR3aa: CSASDFYGYTF
j_gene: TRBJ1-5; v_gene: TRBV10-3; abundance: many; CDR3aa: CAISAGQDNQPQHF
j_gene: TRBJ2-2; v_gene: TRBV5-1; abundance: many; CDR3aa: CASSYRAGGELFF
j_gene: TRBJ2-2; v_gene: TRBV20-1; abundance: many; CDR3aa: CSARVAVASTGELFF
j_gene: TRBJ2-5; v_gene: TRBV5-8; abundance: many; CDR3aa: CASSRDWTGGETQYF
j_gene: TRBJ2-6; v_gene: TRBV4-3; abundance: many; CDR3aa: CASSQDAEPSGANVLTF